This T cell receptor beta chain is drawn from a study of blood T cell repertoires in COVID-19 (TCRdb year 2020). Concerning the study at large: The collaborator samples originated in the United States, Italy and Spain and spanned the acute and convalescent phases of COVID-19. The sample metadata nearly always contained a de-identified subject ID, COVID-19 status, age in years and sex. Subjects who had been exposed to COVID-19, were actively infected with it, or had recovered from it provided the deeply sampled blood TCRbeta repertoires that made up the dataset. The repertoires were released in a freely available public database meant as a resource for research on the immune response to SARS-CoV-2. The material from the prospective study consisted of cDNA or gDNA derived from T cells, B-cell-depleted T cells, or PBMCs. The samples were drawn from two sources: the first 160 participants of the ongoing ImmuneRACE study, and 1,200 or so subjects contributed by 6 global collaborators. Where available, HLA class I and class II types were obtained from metadata supplied by the sample provider rather than from assay-based typing. The paper as a whole reports these results and caveats: The quantity of clinical and demographic metadata differed by source and by participant and was supplied without curation.

The collaborating institutions used their own protocols to collect whole blood in K2EDTA tubes. For TCRbeta analysis, collaborators shipped samples as frozen whole blood, isolated PBMCs, or DNA extracted from either of those sample types. The immunoSEQ Assay, a bias-controlled multiplex PCR, was used to amplify TCRbeta CDR3 regions from genomic DNA. As for the original processing: Nucleated cell counts per sample were estimated from amplification of reference gene primers within the assay. Sequence reads were collapsed and filtered to measure the absolute abundance of every unique TCRbeta CDR3 rearrangement. Productive Simpson clonality was computed per sample as the square root of Simpson's diversity index over productive rearrangements. As stored in TCRdb, this immuneACCESS dataset retains in-frame rearrangements with V and J assigned. A fraction of the clones does not appear; measured against another copy, unresolved V genes explain less than half of the discrepancy, and the remainder lacks a known reason. V, J and clone size were drawn from that table, and D and trimming were deduced from the DNA. In this sample the table shows approximately 150,000 clones, almost 90% of which occur a single time. The top ten constitute roughly 1.4% of the sample.

A word on this clone: Its antigen target is currently unknown. No qualities accompany the bases; no much larger clone lies one base away.

Per the germline V gene, KGHSH is the CDR1 and LQKENI is the CDR2. V and J are truncated by 5 bases and 0 bases respectively, leaving an intervening sequence of 11 bases. From the cysteine through the phenylalanine, the CDR3 covers 15 amino acids. Solely the CDR3 DNA is kept, with 45 bases framed from the first base. What was sequenced was peripheral blood. The TCR originated in a woman aged 60-70 years with acute or convalescent COVID-19. Rearrangement joined TRBV18 to TRBJ1-5; TRBD1 is possibly the D segment (6 matching bases). In nucleotide form, the sequence is TGTGCCAGCTCAGAGGGACACCTTAGCAATCAGCCCCAGCATTTT. This sequence encodes CASSEGHLSNQPQHF. Supplemented by the reference TRBV18 and TRBJ1-5 proteins around the CDR3, the complete variable domain is NAGVMQNPRHLVRRRGQEARLRCSPMKGHSHVYWYRQLPEEGLKFMVYLQKENIIDESGMPKERFSAEFPKEGPSILRIQQVVRGDSAAYFCASSEGHLSNQPQHFGDGTRLSIL.